These T cell receptor beta chains were read from a single sample in a study of shared clonotypes between healthy human individuals. The table came from immunoSEQ multiplex PCR; TCRdb's copy has only in-frame clones and leaves some out. The table lists about 2.4 million clones, roughly 93% of them singletons, with roughly 0.39% in the top ten. The sequencing input was naive CD4+ T cells from PBMCs. The receptors derive from a man between 18 and 35 years old in good health. Some clones in this sample may be carry-over from other donors' samples. The CDR3 runs from the conserved cysteine through the conserved F or W.

V gene	J gene	CDR3 length	CDR3 protein
TRBV5-5	TRBJ2-3	17	CASSLPLLAGVIDTQYF
TRBV29-1	TRBJ2-3	13	CSVEEDFGGTQYF
TRBV11-3	TRBJ1-5	19	CASIKSVGPLTRCNQPQHF
TRBV7-8	TRBJ2-7	15	CASSLSLGATYEQYF
TRBV14	TRBJ1-2	15	CASSQIDRANYGYTF
TRBV5-1	TRBJ1-2	13	CASSSQGDPGYTF
TRBV5-4	TRBJ2-1	16	CASSRVPGQAYNEQFF
TRBV5-5	TRBJ2-3	19	CASSSRVSWPGSSTDTQYF
TRBV4-2	TRBJ2-1	16	CASSQGAGTRGNEQFF
TRBV11-2	TRBJ2-7	12	CASSPEVYEQYF
TRBV29-1	TRBJ1-1	13	CSVEERGTGGAFF
TRBV2	TRBJ1-1	22	CARAIKDGGIRDRKLVRTEAFF
TRBV11-2	TRBJ1-2	14	CASTLLTGGYGYTF
TRBV11-3	TRBJ2-3	17	CASSNVRALRSTDTQYF
TRBV19	TRBJ2-2	20	CASSILARNFIFANTGELFF
TRBV5-1	TRBJ2-1	17	CASSFSGTSGTYNEQFF
TRBV19	TRBJ2-2	14	CASSSQVFTGELFF
TRBV6-5	TRBJ2-7	16	CASSYSFGTGQHEQYF
TRBV5-1	TRBJ2-7	14	CASSGQQGIYEQYF
TRBV25-1	TRBJ1-5	15	CASRYPTGLIQPQHF
TRBV30	TRBJ2-2	13	CAWSVTRLGELFF
TRBV15	TRBJ2-1	14	CATSRNGRNNEQFF
TRBV9	TRBJ2-5	15	CASSAPTLVGETQYF
TRBV5-6	TRBJ1-4	14	CASSHGTPYEKLFF
TRBV6-6	TRBJ2-1	14	CASSPGTHYNEQFF
TRBV7-9	TRBJ1-1	11	CASSLGQEAFF
TRBV9	TRBJ2-1	15	CASSVGRERRNEQFF
TRBV18	TRBJ1-1	15	CASSPSTGVGTEAFF
TRBV9	TRBJ1-4	14	CASSQSLTNEKLFF
TRBV5-6	TRBJ1-6	14	CASSPRGGNSPLHF
TRBV5-1	TRBJ2-1	17	CASSFNSGGSLYNEQFF